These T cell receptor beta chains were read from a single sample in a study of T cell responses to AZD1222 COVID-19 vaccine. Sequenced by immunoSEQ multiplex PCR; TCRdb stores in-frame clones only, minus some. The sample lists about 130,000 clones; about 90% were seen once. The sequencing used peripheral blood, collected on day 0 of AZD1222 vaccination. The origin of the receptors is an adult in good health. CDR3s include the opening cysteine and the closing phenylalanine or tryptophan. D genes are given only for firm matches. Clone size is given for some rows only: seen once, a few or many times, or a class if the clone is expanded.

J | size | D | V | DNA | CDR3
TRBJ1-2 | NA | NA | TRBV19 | TGTGCCAGTAGTACTCCGTTGGAGCACTATGGCTACACCTTC | CASSTPLEHYGYTF
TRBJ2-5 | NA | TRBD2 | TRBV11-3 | TGTGCCAGCAGCTTAGACGGGACTAGAGGGGAGACCCAGTACTTC | CASSLDGTRGETQYF
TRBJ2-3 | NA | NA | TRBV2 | TGTGCCAGCAGTGAAATTGAAGGACACAGCACAGATACGCAGTATTTT | CASSEIEGHSTDTQYF
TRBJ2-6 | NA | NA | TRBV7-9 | TGTGCCAGCAGCTTTTTTGGCTCTGGGGCCAACGTCCTGACTTTC | CASSFFGSGANVLTF
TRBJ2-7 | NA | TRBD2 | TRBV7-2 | TGTGCCAGCAGCCTAGGGGTGGGACTAGACTCCTACGAGCAGTACTTC | CASSLGVGLDSYEQYF
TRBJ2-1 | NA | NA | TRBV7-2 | TGTGCCAGCAGCCCCTGGGATCGCAATGAGCAGTTCTTC | CASSPWDRNEQFF
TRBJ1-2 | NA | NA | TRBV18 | TGTGCCAGCTCACCCACGGCAGCCAACTATGGCTACACCTTC | CASSPTAANYGYTF
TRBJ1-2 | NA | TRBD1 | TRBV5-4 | TGTGCCAGCAGCGGGTCCGGGACAGGGCCTGGCTACACCTTC | CASSGSGTGPGYTF
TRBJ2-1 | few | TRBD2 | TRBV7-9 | TGTGCCAGCAAAAACCCTGGGGCGGGAGGTTCCTACAATGAGCAGTTCTTC | CASKNPGAGGSYNEQFF
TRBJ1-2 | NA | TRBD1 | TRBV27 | TGTGCCAGCAGTTTAAATCGGGGACAGTTATATGGCTACACCTTC | CASSLNRGQLYGYTF
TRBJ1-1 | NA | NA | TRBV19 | TGTGCCAGCGGAGGAAGACAGCACACTGAAGCTTTCTTT | CASGGRQHTEAFF
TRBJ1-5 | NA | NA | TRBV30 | TGTGCCTGGAGCCCGAGCGCCAATCAGCCCCAGCATTTT | CAWSPSANQPQHF
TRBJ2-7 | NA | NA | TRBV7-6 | TGTGCCAGCAGCGAAGGGACGGAGTCCTACGAGCAGTACTTC | CASSEGTESYEQYF
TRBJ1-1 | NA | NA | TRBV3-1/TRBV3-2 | TGTGCCAGCAGCCATTATGGCACTGAAGCTTTCTTT | CASSHYGTEAFF
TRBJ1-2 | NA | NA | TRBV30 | TGTGCCTGGAGTGTACCCGGGACAACCGACGATGGCTACACCTTC | CAWSVPGTTDDGYTF
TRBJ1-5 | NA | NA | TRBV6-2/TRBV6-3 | TGTGCCAGCAGTACGGCCGTCCGGGGTCAGCCCCAGCATTTT | CASSTAVRGQPQHF
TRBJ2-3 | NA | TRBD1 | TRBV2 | TGTGCCGTTACTACCGGGACAGGGGGCACAGATACGCAGTATTTT | CAVTTGTGGTDTQYF
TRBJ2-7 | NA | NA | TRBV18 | TGTGCCAGCTCACCGGCCGGGGGATCCTACGAGCAGTACTTC | CASSPAGGSYEQYF
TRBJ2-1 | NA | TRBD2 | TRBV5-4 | TGTGCCAGCAGCTGGCTACTAGCGGGAAGAGGTGATAATGAGCAGTTCTTC | CASSWLLAGRGDNEQFF
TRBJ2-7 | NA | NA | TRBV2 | TGTGCCAGCAGTGTTTCGGACGCAGGATTGTTGTACTTC | CASSVSDAGLLYF
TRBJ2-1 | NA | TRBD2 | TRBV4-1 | TGCGCCAGCAGCCAAGAGGCTAGCGGCTCCTACAATGAGCAGTTCTTC | CASSQEASGSYNEQFF
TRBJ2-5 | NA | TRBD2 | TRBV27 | TGTGCCAGCAGGGCACGAGGTGGGGGAGGGACAGAGACCCAGTACTTC | CASRARGGGGTETQYF
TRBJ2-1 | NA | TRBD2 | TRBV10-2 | TGCGCCAGCAGTGAGCGGGCTAGCGGGGGAATTTACAATGAGCAGTTCTTC | CASSERASGGIYNEQFF
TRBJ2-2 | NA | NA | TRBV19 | TGTGCCAGTAGTCTCCCGGGACAGAACACCGGGGAGCTGTTTTTT | CASSLPGQNTGELFF
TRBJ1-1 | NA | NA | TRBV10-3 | TGTGCCATCAGTGGATCCGAGACGCGGATGAACACTGAAGCTTTCTTT | CAISGSETRMNTEAFF
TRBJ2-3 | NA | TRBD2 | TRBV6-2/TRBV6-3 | TGTGCCAGCAGCCAGGGGTCCGGGCTAGCGGGAAAAGGGACAGATACGCAGTATTTT | CASSQGSGLAGKGTDTQYF
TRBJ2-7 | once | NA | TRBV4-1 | TGCGCCAGCAGCCCTCCTTCCGGGACATACATCTACGAGCAGTACTTC | CASSPPSGTYIYEQYF
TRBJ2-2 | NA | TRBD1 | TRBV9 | TGTGCCAGCAGCTTTGGACAGGGGGCGTTATTAGGCACCGGGGAGCTGTTTTTT | CASSFGQGALLGTGELFF
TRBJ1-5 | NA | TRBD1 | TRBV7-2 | TGTGCCAGCAGCTTAGCTCCAGACAGGGGGCAGCCCCAGCATTTT | CASSLAPDRGQPQHF
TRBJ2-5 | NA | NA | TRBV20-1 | TGCAGTGCTGTCGCGATTGAGACCCAGTACTTC | CSAVAIETQYF
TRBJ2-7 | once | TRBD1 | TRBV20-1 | TGCAGTGCTAGTAATTGGCAGGGGGCAGGGTCGGGCTACGAGCAGTACTTC | CSASNWQGAGSGYEQYF
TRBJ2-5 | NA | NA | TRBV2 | TGTGCCAGCAGTGAATTGGGGGACCAAGAGACCCAGTACTTC | CASSELGDQETQYF
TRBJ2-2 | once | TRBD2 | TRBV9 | TGTGCCAGCAGCCCTGATGGGGGACTAGCGGGGGGCTGGACCGGGGAGCTGTTTTTT | CASSPDGGLAGGWTGELFF
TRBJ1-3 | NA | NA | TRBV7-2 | TGTGCCAGCAGGGGACAATTCAAGGGGGGCACCATATATTTT | CASRGQFKGGTIYF
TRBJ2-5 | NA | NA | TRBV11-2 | TGTGCCAGCAGCCTGGACAGCCCCCAAGAGACCCAGTACTTC | CASSLDSPQETQYF
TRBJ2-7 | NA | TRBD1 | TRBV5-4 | TGTGCCAGCAGCATAGACAGGGTGTACGAGCAGTACTTC | CASSIDRVYEQYF
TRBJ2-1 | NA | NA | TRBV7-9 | TGTGCCAGCAGCTTATACCAGGAGCAGTTCTTC | CASSLYQEQFF
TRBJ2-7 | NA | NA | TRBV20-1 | TGCAGTGCTAGTTTGGGTTCCCCATACGAGCAGTACTTC | CSASLGSPYEQYF
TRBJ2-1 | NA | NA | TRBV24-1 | TGTGCCACCAGTGATCCCTCCCTCAGGGGAGGGGTCAATGAGCAGTTCTTC | CATSDPSLRGGVNEQFF
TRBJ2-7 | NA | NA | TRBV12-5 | TGTGCTAGTGGTTTGGGACAGAGGGGGCAGTACTTC | CASGLGQRGQYF
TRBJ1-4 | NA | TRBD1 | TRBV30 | TGTGCCTGGAGGAAACTGGGACAGGGTCAAGTTGAAAAACTGTTTTTT | CAWRKLGQGQVEKLFF
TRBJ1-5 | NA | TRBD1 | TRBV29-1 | TGCAGCGTCGTGGACAGGGCAGGACAGCCCCAGCATTTT | CSVVDRAGQPQHF
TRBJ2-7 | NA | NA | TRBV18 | TGTGCCAGCTCCCGGGCTACTCTTGAGACGGGGGTGAACTACGAGCAGTACTTC | CASSRATLETGVNYEQYF
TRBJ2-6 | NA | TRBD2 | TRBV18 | TGTGCCAGCTCACCTGCAGCTAGCGGTTACTCTGGGGCCAACGTCCTGACTTTC | CASSPAASGYSGANVLTF
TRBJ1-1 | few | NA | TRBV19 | TGTGCCAGTAGTATTAATCCTAACACTGAAGCTTTCTTT | CASSINPNTEAFF
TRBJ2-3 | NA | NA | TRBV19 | TGTGCCAGTAGTGGGTCAACAGGGAGGAGAGATACGCAGTATTTT | CASSGSTGRRDTQYF
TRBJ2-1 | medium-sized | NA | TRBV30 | TGTGCCTGGGACCAGGGAACTGAGCAGTTCTTC | CAWDQGTEQFF
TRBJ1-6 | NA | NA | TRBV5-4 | TGTGCCAGCAGCTTGGACAGTGGGAAGGGTTCACCCCTCCACTTT | CASSLDSGKGSPLHF
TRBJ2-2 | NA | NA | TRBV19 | TGTGCCAGTAGTATAAGGAGCAGAAACACCGGGGAGCTGTTTTTT | CASSIRSRNTGELFF
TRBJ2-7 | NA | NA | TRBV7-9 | TGTGCCAGCAGCAACACTCCAAACGCCTACGAGCAGTACTTC | CASSNTPNAYEQYF
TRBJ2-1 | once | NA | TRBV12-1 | TGTGCCAGCAGCGGGGGGACTAGCGGGGTCCACAATGAGCAGTTCTTC | CASSGGTSGVHNEQFF
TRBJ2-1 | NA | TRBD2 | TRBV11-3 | TGTGCCAGCAGCTTAGGCCGGGGGACTAGCGGGAGATGGGTCAATGAGCAGTTCTTC | CASSLGRGTSGRWVNEQFF
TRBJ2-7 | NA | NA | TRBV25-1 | TGTGCCAGCAGTGAATCGGGCGGTTCCTACGAGCAGTACTTC | CASSESGGSYEQYF
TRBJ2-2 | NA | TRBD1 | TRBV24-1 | TGTGCCGCCGGGACAGGGAACACCGGGGAGCTGTTTTTT | CAAGTGNTGELFF
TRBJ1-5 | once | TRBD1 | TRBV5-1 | TGCGCCAGCAGCCAAGGACAGGGCGATCAGCCCCAGCATTTT | CASSQGQGDQPQHF
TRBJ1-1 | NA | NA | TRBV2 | TGTGCCAGCATTCTGGACACTGAAGCTTTCTTT | CASILDTEAFF
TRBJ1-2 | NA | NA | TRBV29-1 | TGCAGCGTTGAAGGGTCCGGATTCTATGGCTACACCTTC | CSVEGSGFYGYTF